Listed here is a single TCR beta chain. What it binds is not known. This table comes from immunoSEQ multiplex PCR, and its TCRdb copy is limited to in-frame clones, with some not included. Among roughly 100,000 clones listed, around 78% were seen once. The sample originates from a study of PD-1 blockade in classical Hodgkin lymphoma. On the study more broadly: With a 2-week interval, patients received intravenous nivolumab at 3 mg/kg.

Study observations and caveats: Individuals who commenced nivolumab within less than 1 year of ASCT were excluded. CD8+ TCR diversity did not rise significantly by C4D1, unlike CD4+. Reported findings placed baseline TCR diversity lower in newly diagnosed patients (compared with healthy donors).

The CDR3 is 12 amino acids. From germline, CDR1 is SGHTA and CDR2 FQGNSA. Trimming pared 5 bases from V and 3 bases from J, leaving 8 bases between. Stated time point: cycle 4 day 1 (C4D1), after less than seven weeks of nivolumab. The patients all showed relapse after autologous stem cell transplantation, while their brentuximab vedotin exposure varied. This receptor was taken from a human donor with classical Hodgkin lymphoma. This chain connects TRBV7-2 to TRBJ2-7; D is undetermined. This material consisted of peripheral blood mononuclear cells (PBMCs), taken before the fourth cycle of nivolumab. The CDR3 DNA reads TGTGCCAGCAGCATCCTTTACTACGAGCAGTACTTC. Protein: CASSILYYEQYF.